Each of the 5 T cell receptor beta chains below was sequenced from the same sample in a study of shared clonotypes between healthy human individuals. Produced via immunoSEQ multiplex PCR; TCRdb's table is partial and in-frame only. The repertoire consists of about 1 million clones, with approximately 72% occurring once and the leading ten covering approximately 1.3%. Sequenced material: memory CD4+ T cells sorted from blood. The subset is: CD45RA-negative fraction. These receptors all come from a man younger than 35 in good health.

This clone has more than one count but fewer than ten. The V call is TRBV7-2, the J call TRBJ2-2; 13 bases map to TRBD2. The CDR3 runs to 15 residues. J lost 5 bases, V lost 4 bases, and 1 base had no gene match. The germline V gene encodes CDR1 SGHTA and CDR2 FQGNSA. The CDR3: CASSSGLAGTGELFF. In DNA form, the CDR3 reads TGTGCCAGCAGCTCGGGACTAGCGGGGACCGGGGAGCTGTTTTTT.

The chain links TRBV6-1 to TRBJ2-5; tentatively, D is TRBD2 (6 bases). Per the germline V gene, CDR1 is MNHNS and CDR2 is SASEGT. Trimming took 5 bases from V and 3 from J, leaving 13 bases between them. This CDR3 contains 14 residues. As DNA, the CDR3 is TGTGCCAGCAGTTTGGGGGGATCCAAAGAGACCCAGTACTTC. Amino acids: CASSLGGSKETQYF.

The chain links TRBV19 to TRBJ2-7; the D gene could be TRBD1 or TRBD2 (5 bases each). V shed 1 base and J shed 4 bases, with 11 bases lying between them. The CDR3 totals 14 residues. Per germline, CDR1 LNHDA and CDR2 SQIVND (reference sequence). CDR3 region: CASSIGGTVYEQYF. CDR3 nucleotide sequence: TGTGCCAGTAGTATAGGTGGGACGGTGTACGAGCAGTACTTC.

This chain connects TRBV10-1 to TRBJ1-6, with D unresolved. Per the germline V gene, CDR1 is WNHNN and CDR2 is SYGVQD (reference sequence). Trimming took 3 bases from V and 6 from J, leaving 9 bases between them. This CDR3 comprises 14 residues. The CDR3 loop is CASSEVGFNSPLHF. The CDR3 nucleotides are TGCGCCAGCAGTGAAGTCGGGTTTAATTCACCCCTCCACTTT.

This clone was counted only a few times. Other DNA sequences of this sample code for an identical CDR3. DNA for the CDR3: TGTGCCAGTAGTATCGGACAGGGAGGTCAGCCCCAGCATTTT. Amino acid sequence: CASSIGQGGQPQHF. The chain combines TRBV19 with TRBJ1-5; 8 nucleotides line up with TRBD1. This CDR3 spans 14 amino acids. The germline gives CDR1 LNHDA, CDR2 SQIVND (reference sequence). Unmatched junction bases numbered 4, after V lost 3 bases and J lost 6 bases. The full variable domain, rest sourced from reference TRBV19 and TRBJ1-5, is DGGITQSPKYLFRKEGQNVTLSCEQNLNHDAMYWYRQDPGQGLRLIYYSQIVNDFQKGDIAEGYSVSREKKESFPLTVTSAQKNPTAFYLCASSIGQGGQPQHFGDGTRLSIL.